Below are 23 T cell receptor beta chains sequenced from a single sample in a study of shared clonotypes between healthy human individuals. Generated by immunoSEQ multiplex PCR, the TCRdb table keeps only in-frame clones and is missing some. The sample records roughly 650,000 clones, roughly 96% being singletons. Terminally differentiated effector memory CD45RA+ cells were left out of the naive CD8 fraction, which was CD45RO-negative and positively selected for CCR7. Sequencing was performed on naive CD8+ T cells sorted from blood. Every receptor here comes from a young woman in good health.

The V call is TRBV28, the J call TRBJ2-7, with 13 bases aligning to TRBD2. V shed 10 bases, J shed 0 bases, and the junction held 12 bases outside the gene matches. Germline CDR1 is MDHEN and CDR2 is SYDVKM. This CDR3 is built from 17 residues. CDR3 nucleotide sequence: TGTGCCACCGATTCCGGGACTAGCGGGGCCAGCTCCTACGAGCAGTACTTC. Encoded protein: CATDSGTSGASSYEQYF.

CDR3: CASSATQFGTDTQYF. CDR3 nucleotide sequence: TGTGCCAGCAGTGCAACTCAGTTCGGCACAGATACGCAGTATTTT. The rearrangement uses TRBV28 and TRBJ2-3; D is undetermined. The V and J ends lost 5 bases and 1 base respectively, with 13 bases between them. The CDR3 length is 15 residues. Looked up from germline, CDR1 is MDHEN and CDR2 is SYDVKM.

This chain uses TRBV28 with TRBJ2-7, with TRBD1 matching 8 bases. The CDR3 runs 16 residues. CDR1 is MDHEN and CDR2 is SYDVKM in the germline V gene. J gave up 4 bases and V 1 base, and 9 bases lay outside the gene matches. DNA of the CDR3: TGTGCCAGCAGTTTATTAAGGACAGGGTCCCGGTACGAGCAGTACTTC. Residues: CASSLLRTGSRYEQYF.

The genes are TRBV19 and TRBJ1-2; the D gene is possibly TRBD1 (5 bases). CDR1 and CDR2 from the germline V gene are LNHDA and SQIVND (reference sequence). The CDR3 has 15 amino acids. The V end lost 4 bases, the J end lost 3 bases, and 15 bases lay between the germline ends. CDR3 bases: TGTGCCAGTAGTACCCTTCCCGGGACGGACTATGGCTACACCTTC. Residues: CASSTLPGTDYGYTF.

The chain recombines TRBV19 with TRBJ1-5; tentatively, D is TRBD1 (5 bases). The germline CDR1 and CDR2 sequences are LNHDA and SQIVND (reference sequence). The V end lost 7 bases, the J end lost 5 bases, and 12 bases lay between the germline ends. CDR3 length: 13 amino acids. The CDR3 region has the DNA TGTGCCAGTAACCGGGTAGGGGATCAGCCCCAGCATTTT. Its translation: CASNRVGDQPQHF.

The chain joins TRBV6-4 to TRBJ2-1; possibly TRBD2 for D (5 bases). CDR3 length: 13 amino acids. Germline CDR1 and CDR2: MRHNA and SNTAGT. V shed 4 bases and J shed 3 bases, with 7 bases lying between them. CDR3 loop: CASSAGDYNEQFF. The CDR3 bases are TGTGCCAGCAGTGCCGGGGACTACAATGAGCAGTTCTTC.

The CDR3 protein is CASGGDSGYNEQFF. The DNA of the CDR3 is TGTGCCAGCGGCGGGGACAGCGGCTACAATGAGCAGTTCTTC. The V call is TRBV28, the J call TRBJ2-1; D is perhaps TRBD1 (7 bases). CDR3 length: 14 residues. Between the trimmed V and J ends, which lost 8 bases and 3 bases, there was a span of 14 bases. CDR1 is MDHEN and CDR2 is SYDVKM in the germline V gene.

The gene calls are TRBV6-4 and TRBJ1-5; D remains ambiguous. Per germline, CDR1 MRHNA and CDR2 SNTAGT. With 6 bases removed from V and 5 bases from J, the gap between germline ends came to 11 bases. This CDR3 comprises 13 residues. CDR3 nucleotide sequence: TGTGCCAGCAGCCGCTCTGCAGATCAGCCCCAGCATTTT. Residues: CASSRSADQPQHF.

The chain combines TRBV9 with TRBJ2-7; D call uncertain. V was trimmed by 0 bases and J by 3 bases, leaving 13 bases between them. The CDR3 spans 15 residues. Germline CDR1 reads SGDLS; CDR2 reads YYNGEE. The DNA for the CDR3 is TGTGCCAGCAGCGTAGGTTCCCAGGTCTACTACGAGCAGTACTTC. Translating it yields CASSVGSQVYYEQYF.

The gene calls are TRBV27 and TRBJ1-5; no clear D. The CDR3 runs to 14 residues. Germline assignment: CDR1 MNHEY and CDR2 SMNVEV (reference sequence). V was trimmed by 5 bases and J by 0 bases, leaving 8 bases between them. Here the CDR3 reads CASSVGDSNQPQHF. CDR3 in DNA: TGTGCCAGCAGTGTCGGGGATAGCAATCAGCCCCAGCATTTT.

The rearrangement joins TRBV27 to TRBJ2-5; D is unclear. The J call could be wrong; TRBJ2-7 is a better fit for the DNA end. There are 14 residues in the CDR3. From germline, CDR1 is MNHEY and CDR2 SMNVEV (reference sequence). CDR3 residues: CASRPSSVVLEQYF. Written as DNA, the CDR3 is TGTGCCAGCAGACCTTCTAGTGTTGTCCTCGAGCAGTACTTC.

A single count supports this clone. The chain couples TRBV28 to TRBJ2-7; no definite D call. The V end lost 4 bases, the J end lost 6 bases, and 19 bases lay between the germline ends. This CDR3 is built from 15 residues. Germline V CDR1 and CDR2: MDHEN, SYDVKM. CDR3 sequence reads: CASSSGTLVFTEQYF. DNA for the CDR3: TGTGCCAGCAGTTCCGGTACATTGGTGTTCACCGAGCAGTACTTC.

The chain has TRBV7-6 and TRBJ2-1, with D perhaps TRBD1 (5 bases). CDR3 length: 14 residues. The germline CDR1 and CDR2 sequences are SGHVS and FNYEAQ. Between the trimmed V and J ends, which lost 3 bases and 6 bases, there was a span of 12 bases. The CDR3: CASSLAGKGNEQFF. The CDR3 DNA follows: TGTGCCAGCAGCTTGGCAGGGAAGGGCAATGAGCAGTTCTTC.

Notes on this clone: Other DNA sequences from this sample encode an identical CDR3 as well. This sequence joins TRBV28 and TRBJ2-1; the match to TRBD2 covers 8 bases. The germline gives CDR1 MDHEN, CDR2 SYDVKM. V was pared by 5 bases and J by 0 bases, with 6 bases of the junction left unmatched. This CDR3 region has 16 residues. The CDR3 DNA follows: TGTGCCAGCAGTCCCCTAAGCGGGAGCTCCTACAATGAGCAGTTCTTC. It specifies CASSPLSGSSYNEQFF.

The table lists this clone with a few counts. This chain links TRBV10-3 with TRBJ1-5, with 11 bases aligning to TRBD1. The CDR3 sequence is 14 residues long. Germline assignment: CDR1 ENHRY and CDR2 SYGVKD. The V gene end was trimmed by 3 bases and the J gene end by 6 bases; junction bases not matched to a gene: 1. CDR3 in amino acids: CAISDGQGAQPQHF. In nucleotides, the CDR3 is TGTGCCATCAGTGACGGACAGGGGGCTCAGCCCCAGCATTTT.

CDR3 amino acids: CASSQDQWGPGANEQYF. The CDR3 nucleotides read TGCGCCAGCAGCCAAGATCAGTGGGGACCCGGAGCAAACGAGCAGTACTTC. The V gene is TRBV4-1, the J gene TRBJ2-7, with D perhaps TRBD1 or TRBD2 (5 bases each). There are 17 residues in the CDR3. Deletions cut 0 bases from V and 5 bases from J, with 20 bases between. Germline V CDR1 and CDR2: MGHRA, YSYEKL.

CDR3 loop: CAIRASSGEQYF. CDR3 DNA: TGTGCCATCCGGGCCTCGTCGGGCGAGCAGTACTTC. The chain couples TRBV2 to TRBJ2-7; D ambiguous. From germline, CDR1 is SNHLY and CDR2 FYNNEI. Trimming removed 10 bases from V and 6 bases from J, with 16 bases in between. The CDR3 extends over 12 amino acids.

The J gene is TRBJ2-7, the V gene TRBV5-6; D is perhaps TRBD1 or TRBD2 (5 bases each). CDR3 size: 14 residues. V lost 4 bases, J lost 3 bases, and 14 bases lay in between. Germline V gene sequence: CDR1 SGHDT, CDR2 YYEEEE. Here the CDR3 reads CASSAPGTDYEQYF. DNA for the CDR3: TGTGCCAGCAGCGCCCCCGGGACGGACTACGAGCAGTACTTC.

The chain's CDR3 is CASSLGAQTEAFF. The CDR3 nucleotides are TGTGCCAGCAGCTTGGGGGCTCAGACAGAAGCTTTCTTT. The V and J genes are TRBV5-5 and TRBJ1-1; no definite D call. The V gene's germline CDR1 is SGHKS and CDR2 YYEKEE (reference sequence). Trimming shortened V by 0 bases and J by 8 bases, and 11 bases separated the two germline ends. This CDR3 spans 13 amino acids.

The chain carries TRBV7-9 and TRBJ2-7, with TRBD2 matching over 7 bases. The J segment lost 2 bases and the V segment lost 0 bases, leaving 7 bases of the junction unmatched. The CDR3 spans 16 residues. Per the germline V gene, CDR1 is SEHNR and CDR2 is FQNEAQ (reference sequence). In nucleotides, the CDR3 is TGTGCCAGCAGCTTAGCTGAACGGGAGGCTCCCTACGAGCAGTACTTC. Its translation: CASSLAEREAPYEQYF.

The rearrangement joins TRBV7-2 to TRBJ1-6; D is possibly TRBD1 (6 bases). Germline V CDR1 and CDR2: SGHTA, FQGNSA. V gave up 6 bases and J gave up 3 bases, with 9 bases separating them. The CDR3 is made up of 14 amino acids. DNA for the CDR3: TGTGCCAGCAGAGGACAGCTCTATAATTCACCCCTCCACTTT. This translates into CASRGQLYNSPLHF. The full variable domain, completed using reference TRBV7-2 and TRBJ1-6, is GAGVSQSPSNKVTEKGKDVELRCDPISGHTALYWYRQSLGQGLEFLIYFQGNSAPDKSGLPSDRFSAERTGGSVSTLTIQRTQQEDSAVYLCASRGQLYNSPLHFGNGTRLTVT.

V usage is TRBV5-1 and J usage is TRBJ2-7, with TRBD1 identical over 7 bases. J lost 4 bases, V lost 3 bases, and 7 bases had no gene match. The V gene's germline CDR1 is SGHRS and CDR2 YFSETQ. The CDR3 is made up of 14 amino acids. This CDR3 reads CASSYSGTAYEQYF. CDR3 in DNA: TGCGCCAGCAGCTACTCCGGGACAGCATACGAGCAGTACTTC.

This chain uses TRBV5-6 with TRBJ1-1, with unresolved D. The CDR3 runs 14 residues. V was clipped by 0 bases and J by 5 bases, with 11 bases between them. The germline V gene has CDR1 SGHDT and CDR2 YYEEEE. The CDR3 DNA reads as TGTGCCAGCAGCTTGGAGACGGGCCGGACTGAAGCTTTCTTT. This gives the protein CASSLETGRTEAFF.